This entry features one T cell receptor (beta chain) sequence. Repertoires were generated with immunoSEQ multiplex PCR, while TCRdb's copy carries only in-frame clones and drops some. The profile covers around 57,000 clones, with around 94% appearing a single time and around 1.5% taken by the ten largest. The data stem from a study of preoperative IRX-2 immunotherapy in early breast cancer. The CDR3 covers 14 residues. Germline loops: CDR1 SGHRS, CDR2 YFSETQ. The V and J ends lost 4 bases and 1 base, in that order; junction bases with no gene match: 4. As for treatment: preoperative locoregional IRX-2 cytokine immunotherapy. This phase Ib study tested locoregional IRX-2 cytokine immunotherapy given before surgery.

The specimen was collected from a patient treated with IRX-2 immunotherapy. The rearrangement joins TRBV5-1 to TRBJ2-5, with 7 nucleotides matching TRBD2. The sequence came from a human donor with breast cancer. Written as DNA, the CDR3 is TGCGCCAGCAGCCTGGGACTATCCCAAGAGACCCAGTACTTC. Amino acid sequence: CASSLGLSQETQYF. The variable domain in full, completed from reference TRBV5-1 and TRBJ2-5, reads KAGVTQTPRYLIKTRGQQVTLSCSPISGHRSVSWYQQTPGQGLQFLFEYFSETQRNKGNFPGRFSGRQFSNSRSEMNVSTLELGDSALYLCASSLGLSQETQYFGPGTRLLVL.